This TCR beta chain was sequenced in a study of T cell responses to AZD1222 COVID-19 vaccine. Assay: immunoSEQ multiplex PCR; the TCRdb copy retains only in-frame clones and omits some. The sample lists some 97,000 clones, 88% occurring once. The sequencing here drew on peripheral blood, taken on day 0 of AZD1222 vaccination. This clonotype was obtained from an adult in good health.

DNA for the CDR3: TGTGCCAGCATAGTTGGGAGGGCCTCCTACGAGCAGTACTTC. Translating it yields CASIVGRASYEQYF. The V and J genes are TRBV21-1 and TRBJ2-7; no check of the table's D call, TRBD2, against the DNA was made. TRBV21-1 is classified as a pseudogene. This CDR3 comprises 14 residues.